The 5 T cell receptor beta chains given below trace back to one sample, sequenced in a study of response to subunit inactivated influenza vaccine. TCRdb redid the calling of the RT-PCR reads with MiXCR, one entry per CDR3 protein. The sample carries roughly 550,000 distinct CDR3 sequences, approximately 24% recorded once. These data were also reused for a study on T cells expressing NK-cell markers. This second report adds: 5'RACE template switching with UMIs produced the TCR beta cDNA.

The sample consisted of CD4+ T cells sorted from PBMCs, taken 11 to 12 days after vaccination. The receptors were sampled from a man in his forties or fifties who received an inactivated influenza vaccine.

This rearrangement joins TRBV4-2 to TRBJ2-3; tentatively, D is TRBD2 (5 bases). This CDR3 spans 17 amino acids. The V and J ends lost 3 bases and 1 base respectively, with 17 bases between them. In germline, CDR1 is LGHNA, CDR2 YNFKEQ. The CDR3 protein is CASSQGLRSDRTDTQYF. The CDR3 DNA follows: TGTGCCAGCAGCCAGGGTCTTCGTAGCGACCGCACAGATACGCAGTATTTT.

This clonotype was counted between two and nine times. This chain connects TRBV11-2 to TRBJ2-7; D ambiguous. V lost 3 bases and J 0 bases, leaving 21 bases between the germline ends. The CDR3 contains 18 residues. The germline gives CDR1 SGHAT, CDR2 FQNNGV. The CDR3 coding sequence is TGTGCCAGCAGCTTTGGCATAATCCGAGGCAGAAGCTCCTACGAGCAGTACTTC. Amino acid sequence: CASSFGIIRGRSSYEQYF. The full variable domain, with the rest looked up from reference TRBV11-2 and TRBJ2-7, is EAGVAQSPRYKIIEKRQSVAFWCNPISGHATLYWYQQILGQGPKLLIQFQNNGVVDDSQLPKDRFSAERLKGVDSTLKIQPAKLEDSAVYLCASSFGIIRGRSSYEQYFGPGTRLTVT.

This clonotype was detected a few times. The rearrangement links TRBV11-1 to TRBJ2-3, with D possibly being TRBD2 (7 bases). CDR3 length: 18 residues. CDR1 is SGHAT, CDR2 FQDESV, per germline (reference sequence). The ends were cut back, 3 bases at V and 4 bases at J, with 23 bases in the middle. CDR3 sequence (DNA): TGTGCCAGCAGCTTCGTGGGGGGGAACAGGGCCTTACCAGATACGCAGTATTTT. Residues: CASSFVGGNRALPDTQYF.

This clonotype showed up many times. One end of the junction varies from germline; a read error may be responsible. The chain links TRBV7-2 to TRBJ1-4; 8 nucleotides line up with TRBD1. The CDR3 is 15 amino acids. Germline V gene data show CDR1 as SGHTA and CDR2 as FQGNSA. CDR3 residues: CASSLATGANEKLFF. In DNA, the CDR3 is TGTGCCAGCAGCCTAGCGACAGGGGCTAATGAAAAACTGTTTTTT.

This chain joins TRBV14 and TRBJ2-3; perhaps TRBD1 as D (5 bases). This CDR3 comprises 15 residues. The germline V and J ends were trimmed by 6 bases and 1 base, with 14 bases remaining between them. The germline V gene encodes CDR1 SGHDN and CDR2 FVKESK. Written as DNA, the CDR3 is TGTGCCAGCAGTCACTCCGGCAGGGGCACAGATACGCAGTATTTT. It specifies CASSHSGRGTDTQYF.